Each of the 16 T cell receptor beta chains below was sequenced from the same sample in a study of graft-versus-host responses after intestinal transplantation. Measured with immunoSEQ multiplex PCR; TCRdb has only the in-frame clones, and not every one. There are 25,000 to 35,000 clones in the sample; about 85% occur only once, and 11% lies in the top ten. The specimen was PBMCs, collected around 460 days after intestinal transplantation. The origin of the receptors is a human patient who received an intestinal transplant, so some T cells may come from the graft donor.

There are a few counts of this clone. The chain carries TRBV11-3 and TRBJ2-1; 7 nucleotides align to TRBD2. The V gene end was trimmed by 5 bases and the J gene end by 7 bases; junction bases not matched to a gene: 17. CDR1 and CDR2 from the germline V gene are SGHNT and YENEEA. The CDR3 loop spans 17 amino acids. In DNA form, the CDR3 reads TGTGCCAGCAGCCCGCCCACAGCGGGATGGGGTCGGAATGAGCAGTTCTTC. Translated: CASSPPTAGWGRNEQFF.

This clone was seen just once. This sequence joins TRBV5-1 and TRBJ2-1; no reliable D call. Germline CDR1 reads SGHRS; CDR2 reads YFSETQ. There are 14 residues in the CDR3. Trimming removed 5 bases at V and 5 bases at J, with 14 bases between. The DNA of the CDR3 is TGCGCCAGCAGAGGGATTGACGGACACAATGAGCAGTTCTTC. It is translated as CASRGIDGHNEQFF.

This chain uses TRBV4-1 with TRBJ1-2; TRBD1 agrees at 7 bases. The CDR3 extends over 15 amino acids. Germline trimming cut 3 bases from V and 6 bases from J; bases unmatched to any gene: 10. CDR1 and CDR2 from the germline V gene are MGHRA and YSYEKL. In DNA, the CDR3 is TGCGCCAGCAGCCATGACGAAGGGGGCCTTGATGGCTACACCTTC. It codes for CASSHDEGGLDGYTF.

The rearrangement uses TRBV27 and TRBJ1-1; the match to TRBD1 covers 7 bases. V gave up 5 bases and J gave up 11 bases; unmatched junction bases: 11. The CDR3 spans 13 residues. CDR1 is MNHEY and CDR2 is SMNVEV in the germline V gene (reference sequence). The CDR3 reads CASSRGKQGHAFF. The DNA of the CDR3 is TGTGCCAGCAGTAGGGGGAAACAGGGGCACGCTTTCTTT.

The sample holds a few counts of this clone. V usage is TRBV6-5 and J usage is TRBJ1-1; TRBD1 might be the D (5 bases). Per the germline V gene, CDR1 is MNHEY and CDR2 is SVGAGI. The length of the CDR3 is 13 residues. V shed 2 bases and J shed 1 base, with 5 bases lying between them. The CDR3, as DNA: TGTGCCAGCAGTTACACAGGGAACACTGAAGCTTTCTTT. Translating it yields CASSYTGNTEAFF.

The rearrangement joins TRBV7-6 to TRBJ2-2; TRBD2 matches 13 bases. Germline CDR1 reads SGHVS; CDR2 reads FNYEAQ. Losses at the gene ends were 5 bases for V and 4 bases for J; bases not matched to a gene: 7. This CDR3 has 17 amino acids. DNA for the CDR3: TGTGCCAGCAGCGGGCGACTAGCGGGGGGATCCACCGGGGAGCTGTTTTTT. As protein: CASSGRLAGGSTGELFF.

This chain connects TRBV18 to TRBJ2-2; D not resolved. The CDR3 runs to 14 residues. The germline CDR1 and CDR2 sequences are KGHSH and LQKENI. V gave up 6 bases and J gave up 3 bases, with 11 bases separating them. The CDR3 is CASSLRTHTGELFF. The CDR3 nucleotides read TGTGCCAGCTCTCTCAGGACCCACACCGGGGAGCTGTTTTTT.

V gene TRBV2 combines with J gene TRBJ2-5; TRBD1 matches at 9 bases. From germline, CDR1 is SNHLY and CDR2 FYNNEI. The CDR3 runs to 14 residues. Trimming at V came to 8 bases and at J to 1 base, leaving 5 bases not matched to a gene. The DNA of the CDR3 is TGTGCCAGCTCGGCGGACAGGGGCCAAGAGACCCAGTACTTC. Protein sequence: CASSADRGQETQYF.

This clone was found once. The chain joins TRBV6-1 to TRBJ2-1; TRBD2 matches at 12 bases. V shed 2 bases, J shed 4 bases, and the junction held 0 bases outside the gene matches. Per germline, CDR1 MNHNS and CDR2 SASEGT. The length of the CDR3 is 15 residues. The CDR3 protein is CASSELAGGYNEQFF. CDR3 in DNA: TGTGCCAGCAGTGAACTAGCGGGGGGGTACAATGAGCAGTTCTTC.

The J gene is TRBJ1-3, the V gene TRBV6-1; unclear D gene. Germline lookup yields CDR1 MNHNS and CDR2 SASEGT. The V gene lost 3 bases and the J gene lost 0 bases, with 9 bases spanning the gap. The CDR3 contains 15 residues. This chain's CDR3 is CASSDSGHSGNTIYF. The CDR3 nucleotides read TGTGCCAGCAGTGACAGCGGTCACTCTGGAAACACCATATATTTT.

The chain employs TRBV4-3 and TRBJ2-7; 9 bases match TRBD1. Germline V CDR1 and CDR2: LGHNA, YSLEER. V was clipped by 4 bases and J by 2 bases; unmatched bases: 6. This CDR3 has 15 amino acids. Here the CDR3 DNA reads TGCGCCAGCAGCCCCGGGACAGGGAACACCTACGAGCAGTACTTC. It encodes CASSPGTGNTYEQYF.

The J gene is TRBJ2-5, the V gene TRBV4-3; D is unresolved. CDR1 is LGHNA and CDR2 is YSLEER in the germline V gene. This CDR3 has 15 amino acids. V shed 1 base and J shed 2 bases, with 11 bases lying between them. CDR3 amino acids: CASSQGYATQETQYF. The DNA of the CDR3 is TGCGCCAGCAGCCAAGGATACGCGACGCAAGAGACCCAGTACTTC.

The chain couples TRBV5-1 to TRBJ1-4, with D maybe TRBD1 (5 bases). Germline CDR1 SGHRS, CDR2 YFSETQ. The germline V and J ends were trimmed by 0 bases and 7 bases, with 7 bases remaining between them. This CDR3 contains 13 residues. The CDR3 spells CASSLEGAEKLFF. The CDR3 region has the DNA TGCGCCAGCAGCTTGGAAGGGGCTGAAAAACTGTTTTTT.

This clone was detected once. The J gene is TRBJ1-4, the V gene TRBV19; unclear D gene. CDR1 is LNHDA and CDR2 is SQIVND in the germline V gene (reference sequence). The CDR3 spans 14 residues. Trimming took off 3 bases at V and 8 bases at J, with 13 bases between the two ends. The CDR3 spells CASSIGAGGEKLFF. The DNA of the CDR3 is TGTGCCAGTAGTATTGGAGCGGGAGGGGAAAAACTGTTTTTT.

The rearrangement links TRBV6-5 to TRBJ2-5; 14 positions agree with TRBD2. The CDR3 has 16 amino acids. The V and J ends lost 2 bases and 4 bases, in that order; junction bases with no gene match: 3. The germline CDR1 and CDR2 sequences are MNHEY and SVGAGI. Here the CDR3 DNA reads TGTGCCAGCAGTTACCGGGGACTAGCGGGAGTAGAGACCCAGTACTTC. Residues: CASSYRGLAGVETQYF.

The V and J genes are TRBV9 and TRBJ2-3; D perhaps matches TRBD2 (6 bases). The CDR3 runs to 16 residues. Germline CDR1 reads SGDLS; CDR2 reads YYNGEE. The V end was cut by 1 base, the J end by 2 bases, with 14 bases between. Written as DNA, the CDR3 is TGTGCCAGCAGCGTAAGGGGTAGCGGACTCACAGATACGCAGTATTTT. It codes for CASSVRGSGLTDTQYF.